These 12 T cell receptor beta chains came from one sample sequenced in a study of shared clonotypes between healthy human individuals. Profiled with immunoSEQ multiplex PCR; TCRdb holds only in-frame clones, not every one. The sample has approximately 92,000 clones, around 68% seen once. The material sequenced was memory CD8+ T cells sorted from blood. As for subset: CD45RO+ cells pooled with CCR7-negative TemRA cells. Receptors originate from a man younger than 45 in good health.

The chain links TRBV7-2 to TRBJ1-4; 7 bases match TRBD1. The V gene end was trimmed by 2 bases and the J gene end by 8 bases; junction bases not matched to a gene: 2. The germline V gene has CDR1 SGHTA and CDR2 FQGNSA. The CDR3 loop spans 13 amino acids. The CDR3 DNA reads as TGTGCCAGCAGCTTAACAGGGGCGGAAAAACTGTTTTTT. Translating it yields CASSLTGAEKLFF.

The V call is TRBV7-9, the J call TRBJ2-5, with 12 bases matching TRBD2. Per the germline V gene, CDR1 is SEHNR and CDR2 is FQNEAQ (reference sequence). CDR3 length: 17 residues. J lost 4 bases, V lost 1 base, and 7 bases had no gene match. CDR3 amino acids: CASSLDLAGGPGETQYF. The CDR3 DNA reads as TGTGCCAGCAGCTTAGACCTAGCGGGAGGGCCGGGAGAGACCCAGTACTTC.

Regarding this clone: At one of its ends the junction is not consistent with the germline gene, which may arise from a read error. V and J are TRBV10-1 and TRBJ2-7; TRBD2 aligns across 8 bases. Germline-derived CDR1 and CDR2 are WNHNN and SYGVQD (reference sequence). This CDR3 comprises 13 residues. The CDR3 loop is CASSESSSGTVFF. The CDR3 DNA follows: TGCGCCAGCAGTGAGTCGAGTAGCGGGACGGTATTCTTC.

The chain employs TRBV6-4 and TRBJ2-3; D is ambiguous. CDR3 length: 13 amino acids. Germline CDR1 is MRHNA and CDR2 is SNTAGT. Trimming took 3 bases from V and 4 from J, leaving 8 bases between them. CDR3 region: CASSETEADTQYF. DNA of the CDR3: TGTGCCAGCAGTGAAACAGAGGCAGATACGCAGTATTTT.

The chain uses TRBV7-8 and TRBJ1-1, with D possibly matching TRBD1 (5 bases). Germline CDR1 reads SGHVS; CDR2 reads FQNEAQ. This CDR3 contains 15 residues. The V end was cut by 6 bases, the J end by 0 bases, with 14 bases between. CDR3 in amino acids: CASRVGEGLNTEAFF. The CDR3 DNA is TGTGCCAGCAGGGTGGGCGAGGGGCTGAACACTGAAGCTTTCTTT.

This clone came up once. The CDR3 DNA sequence: TGTGCCAGCAGTTTATTTTGGGGCATCAATCAGCCCCAGCATTTT. Protein: CASSLFWGINQPQHF. The chain is built from TRBV27 and TRBJ1-5; TRBD1 is a possible D gene (5 bases). CDR3 length equals 15 residues. Trimming took off 1 base at V and 3 bases at J, with 10 bases between the two ends. The germline V gene encodes CDR1 MNHEY and CDR2 SMNVEV (reference sequence).

CDR3 sequence: CASITGISGANVLTF. DNA of the CDR3: TGTGCCAGCATTACAGGTATCTCTGGGGCCAACGTCCTGACTTTC. The V call is TRBV27, the J call TRBJ2-6; perhaps TRBD1 as D (5 bases). CDR1 MNHEY and CDR2 SMNVEV come from the germline V gene (reference sequence). Trimming cost V 7 bases and J 0 bases, with 10 bases left between them. This CDR3 has 15 amino acids.

The chain combines TRBV25-1 with TRBJ2-1, with TRBD1 matching over 12 bases. Germline CDR1 is MGHDK and CDR2 is SYGVNS. V lost 9 bases and J lost 6; bases outside the gene matches: 18. There are 18 residues in the CDR3. This chain's CDR3 is CARQPRGTGGAICNEQFF. Here the CDR3 DNA reads TGTGCCAGACAACCTAGGGGGACAGGGGGCGCGATTTGCAATGAGCAGTTCTTC.

A few counts support this clone. This chain links TRBV18 with TRBJ2-1; TRBD2 might be the D (6 bases). This CDR3 comprises 13 residues. Trimming left V 2 bases short and J 12 bases short, with 14 bases between. Germline values: CDR1 KGHSH, CDR2 LQKENI. CDR3 sequence reads: CASSPGGAMRQFF. In nucleotides, the CDR3 is TGTGCCAGCTCACCAGGAGGGGCCATGCGGCAGTTCTTC. The whole variable domain, remainder taken from reference TRBV18 and TRBJ2-1, is NAGVMQNPRHLVRRRGQEARLRCSPMKGHSHVYWYRQLPEEGLKFMVYLQKENIIDESGMPKERFSAEFPKEGPSILRIQQVVRGDSAAYFCASSPGGAMRQFFGPGTRLTVL.

The chain is built from TRBV19 and TRBJ2-1; D perhaps matches TRBD2 (6 bases). The V end was cut by 2 bases, the J end by 3 bases, with 11 bases between. This CDR3 spans 15 amino acids. CDR1 and CDR2 (germline): LNHDA, SQIVND (reference sequence). The DNA for the CDR3 is TGTGCCAGTAGTATACAGGGAGGAGGCTACAATGAGCAGTTCTTC. It encodes CASSIQGGGYNEQFF.

Here the CDR3 DNA reads TGTGCCATCAGTGAAAATGGGGTGCCCAATGAGCAGTTCTTC. Translated, it gives CAISENGVPNEQFF. The J gene is TRBJ2-1, the V gene TRBV10-3; no reliable D call. Deletions cut 3 bases from V and 6 bases from J, with 12 bases between. Per the germline V gene, CDR1 is ENHRY and CDR2 is SYGVKD. The CDR3 is 14 amino acids.

This chain uses TRBV9 with TRBJ1-5; possible D gene TRBD1, 6 bases. This CDR3 spans 15 amino acids. Per germline, CDR1 SGDLS and CDR2 YYNGEE. Deletions cut 4 bases from V and 4 bases from J, with 15 bases between. CDR3 sequence: CASSTTGLGNQPQHF. CDR3 coding DNA: TGTGCCAGCAGCACCACAGGGCTGGGTAATCAGCCCCAGCATTTT.